These 21 T cell receptor beta chains came from one sample sequenced in a study of T cells in Graves' hyperthyroidism and ophthalmopathy. TCR beta CDR3 region amplification was performed from RNA transcripts. TCR CDR3 regions were first amplified by RT-PCR with HTBI primers. TCRdb analysed the multiplex PCR reads with MiXCR anew, one entry per CDR3 protein. The table has about 720,000 distinct CDR3 sequences, over 15% seen once. The sequencing sample was made of blood. All receptors derive from a man aged 18 to 30 with Graves' hyperthyroidism.

The V and J genes are TRBV29-1 and TRBJ2-2, with D maybe TRBD1 (6 bases). From germline, CDR1 is SQVTM and CDR2 ANQGSEA. The CDR3 consists of 14 residues. V was trimmed by 7 bases and J by 5 bases, leaving 17 bases between them. CDR3 nucleotide sequence: TGCAGCGGGACAGTTATGCAAGGTACCGGGGAGCTGTTTTTT. Its translation is CSGTVMQGTGELFF.

In this sample, this clonotype turned up a few times. J is TRBJ1-5 and V is TRBV5-6; D not resolved. The V end lost 1 base, the J end lost 0 bases, and 11 bases lay between the germline ends. This CDR3 is 16 amino acids long. CDR1 is SGHDT and CDR2 is YYEEEE in the germline V gene. The chain's CDR3 is CASSLFPAYSNQPQHF. CDR3 DNA sequence: TGTGCCAGCAGCTTGTTCCCAGCTTATAGCAATCAGCCCCAGCATTTT.

This rearrangement joins TRBV6-1 to TRBJ2-7, with D maybe TRBD1 (6 bases). The CDR3 runs 14 residues. V was clipped by 5 bases and J by 3 bases, with 14 bases between them. Germline V gives CDR1 MNHNS, CDR2 SASEGT. CDR3 in DNA: TGTGCCAGCAGTCGAAACAGGGATAGCTACGAGCAGTACTTC. Amino acid sequence: CASSRNRDSYEQYF.

The chain recombines TRBV20-1 with TRBJ2-1, with 7 bases aligning to TRBD1. Trimming removed 0 bases from V and 0 bases from J; junction bases left unmatched: 5. CDR1 and CDR2 (germline): DFQATT, SNEGSKA (reference sequence). The CDR3 consists of 16 residues. DNA of the CDR3: TGCAGTGCTAGAGATTTAGGGACAGTCTCCTACAATGAGCAGTTCTTC. Translating it yields CSARDLGTVSYNEQFF.

Regarding this clonotype: This sequence may be a read error, since a much larger clone differs from it by one base. The chain has TRBV6-2 or TRBV6-3 and TRBJ2-1, with TRBD2 identical over 11 bases. The CDR3 is 19 residues long. V dropped 2 bases and J dropped 2; count of bases not matched to a gene: 11. Germline CDR1 is MNHEY and CDR2 is SVGEGT. CDR3 residues: CASSYPLRTSGRPYNEQFF. Written as DNA, the CDR3 is TGTGCCAGCAGTTACCCTCTCAGGACTAGCGGGCGTCCCTACAATGAGCAGTTCTTC.

This clonotype was counted at least ten times. The genes are TRBV20-1 and TRBJ2-1, with TRBD2 matching over 11 bases. This CDR3 comprises 11 residues. CDR1 is DFQATT, CDR2 SNEGSKA, per germline (reference sequence). CDR3 DNA: TGCAGGGTAGCGGGAGGGGCTGAGCAGTTCTTC. This gives the protein CRVAGGAEQFF.

The rearrangement uses TRBV2 and TRBJ2-7; 9 positions match TRBD1. Germline V gene data show CDR1 as SNHLY and CDR2 as FYNNEI. There are 14 residues in the CDR3. The V and J ends lost 9 bases and 2 bases, in that order; junction bases with no gene match: 8. The CDR3 DNA sequence: TGTGCCAGTATAACAGGGGGCCTTACCTACGAGCAGTACTTC. Amino acid sequence: CASITGGLTYEQYF.

This clonotype was picked up a small number of times. The CDR3: CASSHLPSGSSYEQYF. The DNA of the CDR3 is TGTGCCAGCAGCCACCTACCTAGCGGTAGCTCCTACGAGCAGTACTTC. This chain links TRBV14 with TRBJ2-7, with TRBD2 matching 7 bases. CDR3 length: 16 residues. The trim removed 3 bases at V and 0 bases at J, leaving 8 bases unmatched. The germline gives CDR1 SGHDN, CDR2 FVKESK.

In this sample, this clonotype turned up many times. The chain carries TRBV20-1 and TRBJ2-5, with a weak D call TRBD2 (6 bases). Germline CDR1 reads DFQATT; CDR2 reads SNEGSKA (reference sequence). The CDR3 is 14 amino acids. Trimming stripped 8 bases from V and 5 bases from J, with 21 bases between. This CDR3 reads CSPRSGVAGETQYF. The CDR3 region has the DNA TGCAGTCCCCGTAGTGGGGTGGCGGGGGAGACCCAGTACTTC.

V is TRBV6-2 or TRBV6-3 and J is TRBJ2-1, with 7 positions matching TRBD1. CDR1 is MNHEY, CDR2 SVGEGT, per germline. V trimming: 5 bases; J trimming: 6 bases; junction bases outside the gene matches: 16. CDR3 size: 17 residues. The CDR3 nucleotides are TGTGCCAGCAGTCGATCTTGGGCAGGGGGTATGAGCAATGAGCAGTTCTTC. As protein: CASSRSWAGGMSNEQFF.

This clonotype was detected ten times or more. The V gene is TRBV13, the J gene TRBJ2-7; 10 bases are a match to TRBD2. The CDR3 runs 15 residues. J was trimmed by 9 bases and V by 4 bases; bases with no gene match: 12. The germline V gene has CDR1 PRHDT and CDR2 FYEKMQ (reference sequence). CDR3 sequence (DNA): TGTGCCAGCAGCTCCCGCGCGAGCGGGAGGGATGGGCAGTACTTC. Protein product: CASSSRASGRDGQYF.

This clonotype was counted many times. This chain uses TRBV11-2 with TRBJ1-5; D ambiguous. Germline lookup yields CDR1 SGHAT and CDR2 FQNNGV. Trimming left V 1 base short and J 4 bases short, with 17 bases between. The CDR3 contains 17 residues. CDR3 DNA: TGTGCCAGCAGCTTAGGGCCTAGCGGGCGTGGGAATCAGCCCCAGCATTTT. Translation gives CASSLGPSGRGNQPQHF.

This clonotype occurred a few times. Possible read error: a much larger clone is one base away. The chain recombines TRBV28 with TRBJ2-7, with TRBD2 identical over 8 bases. Per the germline V gene, CDR1 is MDHEN and CDR2 is SYDVKM. The CDR3 sequence is 15 residues long. The DNA for the CDR3 is TGTGTCAGCAGTCCGGCCGGGACTAGCTCCTACGAGCAGTACTTC. This gives the protein CVSSPAGTSSYEQYF.

This clonotype appeared a few times. The junction and the germline gene differ at one end; a read error may be behind it. This chain connects TRBV7-7 to TRBJ2-5; 7 nucleotides align to TRBD2. There are 14 residues in the CDR3. Germline lookup yields CDR1 SSHAT and CDR2 FNYEAQ (reference sequence). The CDR3 reads CASSSEAGEETQYF. The CDR3 DNA reads as TGTGCTAGCAGCTCCGAGGCGGGAGAAGAGACCCAGTACTTC. Based on the CDR3 plus reference TRBV7-7 and TRBJ2-5, the full variable domain is GAGVSQSPRYKVTKRGQDVTLRCDPISSHATLYWYQQALGQGPEFLTYFNYEAQPDKSGLPSDRFSAERPEGSISTLTIQRTEQRDSAMYRCASSSEAGEETQYFGPGTRLLVL.

This clonotype was counted many times. The chain is built from TRBV28 and TRBJ1-5; D gene uncertain. The CDR3 has 15 residues. Germline CDR1 and CDR2: MDHEN and SYDVKM. The V and J ends lost 3 bases and 3 bases respectively, with 12 bases between them. The CDR3, as DNA: TGTGCCAGCAGTTTGGGAGGACGGGCCAATCAGCCCCAGCATTTT. It translates to CASSLGGRANQPQHF.

The J gene is TRBJ2-5, the V gene TRBV6-1; 7 positions agree with TRBD2. The CDR3 is 16 amino acids. Germline V gene sequence: CDR1 MNHNS, CDR2 SASEGT. V trimming: 0 bases; J trimming: 9 bases; junction bases outside the gene matches: 13. CDR3: CASSEAGGPLPGAQYF. Here the CDR3 DNA reads TGTGCCAGCAGTGAAGCGGGAGGGCCGCTCCCGGGGGCCCAGTACTTC.

The V and J genes are TRBV6-1 and TRBJ2-3; 7 bases agree with TRBD1. The V and J ends lost 5 bases and 6 bases, in that order; junction bases with no gene match: 8. In germline, CDR1 is MNHNS, CDR2 SASEGT. The length of the CDR3 is 14 residues. The CDR3 DNA reads TGTGCCAGCAGTCCGGGACAGCCAGGGGATACGCAGTATTTT. This gives the protein CASSPGQPGDTQYF.

As regards this clonotype: A much larger clone lies one base from this, so it may be a read error. V usage is TRBV29-1 and J usage is TRBJ2-6, with TRBD1 matching 7 bases. This CDR3 comprises 15 residues. The V gene's germline CDR1 is SQVTM and CDR2 ANQGSEA. CDR3 DNA: TGCAGCGTTACCGACAGGGCGGCTGGGACCAACGTCCTGACTTTC. It codes for CSVTDRAAGTNVLTF.

This clonotype occurred a few times. The chain is built from TRBV2 and TRBJ2-1; 9 bases agree with TRBD1. With V trimmed by 5 bases and J by 1 base, 3 bases remained unmatched. Germline V lookup: CDR1 SNHLY, CDR2 FYNNEI. The length of the CDR3 is 15 residues. CDR3 sequence (DNA): TGTGCCAGCAGTAGGGACAGGGCTTCCTACAATGAGCAGTTCTTC. This encodes CASSRDRASYNEQFF.

There are many counts of this clonotype. The chain recombines TRBV11-2 with TRBJ1-4; possibly TRBD1 for D (6 bases). The CDR3 covers 16 residues. The germline V gene has CDR1 SGHAT and CDR2 FQNNGV. Trimming took off 5 bases at V and 4 bases at J, with 17 bases between the two ends. The CDR3 bases are TGTGCCAGCAGCCGAGGGGGTATACTGTTTAATGAAAAACTGTTTTTT. It yields the protein CASSRGGILFNEKLFF.

This clonotype came up many times. CDR3 region: CASTEGGKPQHF. The CDR3 nucleotides are TGTGCCAGCACCGAAGGGGGGAAGCCCCAGCATTTT. V gene TRBV28 combines with J gene TRBJ1-5; D perhaps matches TRBD1 (6 bases). The CDR3 covers 12 residues. V lost 7 bases, J lost 8 bases, and 12 bases lay in between. Germline V gene sequence: CDR1 MDHEN, CDR2 SYDVKM.